Presented here are 3 T cell receptor beta chains from one specimen sequenced in a study of blood T cells in healthy people across ages. The authors ran a second PCR of about 6 to 11 cycles using a sample-barcoded 5' primer and a J-beta primer mix. TCRdb reprocessed the 5' RACE reads with MiXCR, giving one entry per CDR3 protein. The table lists fewer than 2,000,000 distinct CDR3 sequences, approximately 32% of them singletons. The specimen sequenced was blood. The receptors shown here come from a young woman in good health.

This clonotype was observed a handful of times. V usage is TRBV7-9 and J usage is TRBJ1-6; possibly TRBD1 for D (5 bases). Trimming shortened V by 5 bases and J by 14 bases, and 16 bases separated the two germline ends. CDR1 is SEHNR, CDR2 FQNEAQ, per germline (reference sequence). The CDR3 runs 13 residues. Written as DNA, the CDR3 is TGTGCCAGCAGCCCCCCGGTCGGGACCACCCTCCACTTT. Protein product: CASSPPVGTTLHF.

At least ten counts were recorded for this clonotype. The chain has TRBV28 and TRBJ2-7; D possibly matches TRBD1 or TRBD2 (5 bases each). Trimming took 6 bases from V and 1 from J, leaving 16 bases between them. CDR1 MDHEN and CDR2 SYDVKM come from the germline V gene. This CDR3 spans 15 amino acids. The CDR3 loop is CASSPAGTGSYEQYF. The CDR3 region has the DNA TGTGCCAGCAGCCCTGCCGGGACGGGGTCCTACGAGCAGTACTTC. The full variable domain, rest sourced from reference TRBV28 and TRBJ2-7, is DVKVTQSSRYLVKRTGEKVFLECVQDMDHENMFWYRQDPGLGLRLIYFSYDVKMKEKGDIPEGYSVSREKKERFSLILESASTNQTSMYLCASSPAGTGSYEQYFGPGTRLTVT.

This clonotype was counted only a few times. The chain recombines TRBV15 with TRBJ2-1; the D call may be TRBD1 or TRBD2 (5 bases each). This CDR3 has 15 amino acids. Germline CDR1 is LNHNV and CDR2 is YYDKDF (reference sequence). The V end was cut by 1 base, the J end by 5 bases, with 12 bases between. The DNA for the CDR3 is TGTGCCACCAGCAGAGCGGGAACAGGTCACAATGAGCAGTTCTTC. Amino acid sequence: CATSRAGTGHNEQFF.